This T cell receptor beta chain emerged from a study of shared clonotypes between healthy human individuals (TCRdb year 2020). Describing the broader study: The cohort comprised two women and a few men aged 18 to 49 years. The study deeply sequenced blood TCR repertoires of about 5 healthy adults to estimate repertoire size and the extent of clonotype sharing between individuals. To increase sequencing depth and limit assay-specific biases, different laboratories used diverse techniques to prepare libraries and sequence TCR repertoires. Leukapheresis yielded between about 0.94 and 9.5 billion PBMCs per donor. Overall study outcomes, separate from this receptor: Only blood was sampled, and tissue TCR repertoires likely differ from those in blood. Pairwise subsampling indicated that sequencing depth was expected to affect the degree of clonotype sharing among donors. Because the study included a small number of donors, the genetic and exposure-history diversity represented was limited.

Using the deep immunoSEQ assay, TCR CDR3 regions were amplified from genomic DNA by multiplex PCR. Extracted genomic DNA from each cell subset was distributed evenly across all wells of several immunoSEQ 96-well plates, and each plate was treated as a replicate. Each replicate PCR for unsorted PBMC received roughly 300 ng genomic DNA, equal to 25,000 to 30,000 T cell genomes. Ten immunoSEQ deep assay plates were used to sequence unsorted PBMC genomic DNA. Purified libraries were quantified with a Qubit 3.0 fluorometer, sized on a Bioanalyzer 2100, and re-quantified with the KAPA Library Quantification kit. Every immunoSEQ 96-well plate was sequenced on a separate single-read 150-cycle Illumina NextSeq 550 flow cell. On the study's bioinformatics: Because the immunoSEQ output included only junctional sequences and no quality scores, the filtering could not be the same as the filtering used for full-length reads. Sequences were annotated with PyIR, a Python wrapper for IgBLAST v1.9, using IMGT germline references to assign V/J genes and CDR3. Reads were filtered out if the reads had weak V/J assignments (E-value above 1e-6), no CDR3, stop codons, out-of-frame junctions, or ambiguous translated residues. V3J clonotypes were defined as sequences sharing the same inferred V gene, J gene, and CDR3 amino acid sequence. To compute the percentage overlap between repertoires, the number of shared unique clonotypes was divided by the size of the smaller repertoire. Three approaches were used to assess repertoire richness: RTK rarefaction, the Chao1 estimator, and Recon v2.1 estimates of unobserved clonotypes. TCRdb's version of the immuneACCESS table is confined to in-frame rearrangements and falls short of the full clone set. An unresolved V gene accounts for under half of the shortfall where checked; the remainder is of unknown origin. That table gives V, J and clone size, and the DNA gave D and trimming. Recorded for this sample are around 500,000 clones; around 80% of them occurred a single time. In total, the top ten clones hold 10% to 15% of the sample.

With regard to this clone: Its antigen is currently not known. The sample holds no much larger clone one base away, and base qualities are not on file.

V gives up 7 bases and J gives up 7 bases, and the segment between their germline ends measures 8 bases. The germline V gene (reference sequence) yields DFQATT for CDR1 and SNEGSKA for CDR2. From cysteine to phenylalanine, the CDR3 is 10 amino acids long. Left in the record is the CDR3 DNA by itself, 30 bases read in frame from the first base. Donors were healthy HIV-negative adults with no recently reported acute infections or vaccinations. Only Caucasian adults living in Nashville, Tennessee, USA were represented among the donors. For unsorted samples, about 90 million PBMCs were counted, and genomic DNA was extracted using the QIAamp DNA Blood Mini kit. Blood was collected by leukapheresis, and PBMCs were isolated by Ficoll-Histopaque density gradient centrifugation and then cryopreserved in liquid nitrogen vapor phase.

The sequencing input was PBMCs. The receptor comes from a woman in her thirties or forties in good health. Some clones in this sample may be carry-over from other donors' samples. In this chain, TRBV20-1 is recombined with TRBJ2-1; the D gene cannot be named for sure. The DNA sequence reads TGCAGTGGGGGATTTAATGAGCAGTTCTTC. The translation is CSGGFNEQFF.